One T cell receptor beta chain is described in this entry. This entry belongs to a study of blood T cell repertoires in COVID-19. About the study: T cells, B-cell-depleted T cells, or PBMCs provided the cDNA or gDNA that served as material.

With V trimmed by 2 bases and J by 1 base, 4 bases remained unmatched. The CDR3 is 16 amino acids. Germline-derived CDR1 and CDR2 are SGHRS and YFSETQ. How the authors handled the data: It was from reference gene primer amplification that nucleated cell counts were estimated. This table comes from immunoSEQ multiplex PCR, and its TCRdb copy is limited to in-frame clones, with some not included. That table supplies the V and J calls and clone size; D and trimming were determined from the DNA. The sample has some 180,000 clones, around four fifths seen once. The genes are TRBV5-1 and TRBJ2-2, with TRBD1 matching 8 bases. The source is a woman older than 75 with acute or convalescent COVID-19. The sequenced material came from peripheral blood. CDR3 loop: CASSFLQGVNTGELFF. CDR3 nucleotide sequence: TGCGCCAGCAGCTTCTTACAGGGGGTGAACACCGGGGAGCTGTTTTTT.